One and the same sample provided the 8 T cell receptor beta chains below, sequenced in a study of T cell changes during pregnancy in multiple sclerosis. Generated by immunoSEQ multiplex PCR, the TCRdb table keeps only in-frame clones and is missing some. The sample has roughly 40,000 clones; roughly nine tenths are singletons. Sample: CD8+ T cells from peripheral blood mononuclear cells, taken before pregnancy. These receptors were taken from a female donor with multiple sclerosis, enrolled in a pregnancy study.

The gene calls are TRBV6-5 and TRBJ2-1; tentative D call: TRBD2 (6 bases). This CDR3 region has 12 residues. Trimming pared 6 bases from V and 6 bases from J, leaving 9 bases between. Per the germline V gene, CDR1 is MNHEY and CDR2 is SVGAGI. DNA of the CDR3: TGTGCCAGCAGGGGGGGTGGCAATGAGCAGTTCTTC. Translated: CASRGGGNEQFF.

CDR3 nucleotides: TGTGCCAGCAGTGACCCGGGACAGTACTATGGCTACACCTTC. Its translation is CASSDPGQYYGYTF. The chain is built from TRBV28 and TRBJ1-2; 7 bases are shared with TRBD1. Germline V CDR1 and CDR2: MDHEN, SYDVKM. The CDR3 sequence is 14 residues long. With V trimmed by 5 bases and J by 3 bases, 6 bases remained unmatched.

The chain carries TRBV28 and TRBJ2-7, with 8 bases identical to TRBD1. Germline CDR1 MDHEN, CDR2 SYDVKM. V lost 4 bases, J lost 4 bases, and 6 bases stayed unmatched. The CDR3 is 14 residues long. As DNA, the CDR3 is TGTGCCAGCAGTTACAGGGGGTTAGTATACGAGCAGTACTTC. It specifies CASSYRGLVYEQYF.

V is TRBV10-3 and J is TRBJ2-6; TRBD2 is a possible D gene (6 bases). Trimming took off 0 bases at V and 0 bases at J, with 6 bases between the two ends. Germline lookup yields CDR1 ENHRY and CDR2 SYGVKD. The CDR3 has 16 amino acids. CDR3 bases: TGTGCCATCAGTGAGTCGGGGGGCTCTGGGGCCAACGTCCTGACTTTC. Amino acid sequence: CAISESGGSGANVLTF.

CDR3 protein: CASQIGGSNQPQHF. The CDR3, as DNA: TGTGCCAGCCAGATCGGCGGTAGCAATCAGCCCCAGCATTTT. The chain joins TRBV7-9 to TRBJ1-5, with D uncertain. V lost 8 bases, J lost 0 bases, and 11 bases lay in between. Germline V CDR1 and CDR2: SEHNR, FQNEAQ (reference sequence). The CDR3 consists of 14 residues.

CDR3 sequence: CAIGQGANYEQYF. CDR3 DNA sequence: TGTGCCATTGGACAGGGGGCTAACTACGAGCAGTACTTC. The rearrangement links TRBV10-3 to TRBJ2-7; TRBD1 agrees at 11 bases. Germline CDR1 is ENHRY and CDR2 is SYGVKD. The CDR3 runs 13 residues. The ends lost 9 bases at V and 3 bases at J; junction bases unmatched: 4.

The chain links TRBV29-1 to TRBJ1-1; D may be TRBD1 (6 bases). In germline, CDR1 is SQVTM, CDR2 ANQGSEA. With 5 bases removed from V and 2 bases from J, the gap between germline ends came to 12 bases. This CDR3 spans 13 amino acids. As DNA, the CDR3 is TGCAGCGTTAAGGACAGACTTAACACTGAAGCTTTCTTT. This sequence encodes CSVKDRLNTEAFF.

The table lists this clone with a count of one. This chain uses TRBV5-4 with TRBJ2-3, with a possible D match to TRBD2 (5 bases). Trimming stripped 5 bases from V and 5 bases from J, with 15 bases between. The germline gives CDR1 SGHNT, CDR2 YYREEE (reference sequence). The length of the CDR3 is 14 residues. CDR3: CASRGSGRRDTQYF. In DNA form, the CDR3 reads TGTGCCAGCAGGGGGAGCGGTAGAAGAGATACGCAGTATTTT.